This T cell receptor beta chain was documented in a study of control samples from healthy donors and cancer patients. Turning to this clone: This sample includes further DNA sequences coding for the same CDR3.

Germline lookup yields CDR1 SGDLS and CDR2 YYNGEE. V shed 0 bases and J shed 1 base, with 4 bases lying between them. The CDR3 length is 13 residues. This table comes from immunoSEQ multiplex PCR, and its TCRdb copy is limited to in-frame clones, with some not included. The sample holds some 17,000 clones, less than 90% seen once. This receptor was taken from a man aged 55 to 70 with head and neck cancer. Sequenced sample: PBMCs. The V call is TRBV9, the J call TRBJ1-1; D is uncertain. CDR3 region: CASSVAPNTEAFF. The CDR3, as DNA: TGTGCCAGCAGCGTAGCCCCGAACACTGAAGCTTTCTTT.